This TCR beta chain was captured by sequencing in a study of control samples from healthy donors and cancer patients. Some clones are missing from TCRdb's copy, which holds only in-frame ones; the method was immunoSEQ multiplex PCR. This sample has roughly 76,000 clones, with 90% to 95% found just once. The CDR3 has 13 residues. The V gene's germline CDR1 is SGHAT and CDR2 FQNNGV. The V segment lost 5 bases and the J segment 7 bases; nucleotides outside the gene matches: 4. The sequence was collected from a woman in her late teens or twenties in good health. Source material: blood. The genes are TRBV11-2 and TRBJ1-4; TRBD1 matches at 7 bases. In DNA, the CDR3 is TGTGCCAGCAGCCCGGACAGGATTGAAAAACTGTTTTTT. Translated, it gives CASSPDRIEKLFF.